A selection of T cell receptor beta chains follows, all from one sample in a study of T cells and Merkel cell carcinoma outcomes. Sequencing used immunoSEQ multiplex PCR; TCRdb keeps in-frame clones, though not all of them. The data show about 3,000 clones, with over 75% seen just once and approximately 15% held by the top ten. Sequencing was performed on tumor tissue from Merkel cell carcinoma. Source of these receptors: a human donor with Merkel cell carcinoma. The CDR3 runs from the conserved cysteine through the conserved F or W. Fields, in order: D gene, V gene, clone size, J gene, CDR3 protein, CDR3 DNA. A D gene is named only where the DNA matches it firmly. Not every row has a clone size; where given, it reads once, few, many or a size class.

D: TRBD1; V: TRBV29-1; size: NA; J: TRBJ1-2; CDR3: CSVSGTANYGYTF; DNA: TGCAGCGTTTCCGGGACAGCAAACTATGGCTACACCTTC
D: NA; V: TRBV14; size: NA; J: TRBJ2-7; CDR3: CASSPYGALSSYEQYF; DNA: TGTGCCAGCAGCCCATATGGGGCCCTCTCATCTTATGAGCAGTACTTC
D: NA; V: TRBV4-1; size: NA; J: TRBJ2-3; CDR3: CASSQGSSGGDTQYF; DNA: TGCGCCAGCAGCCAAGGGTCCAGTGGGGGAGATACGCAGTATTTT
D: TRBD1; V: TRBV2; size: NA; J: TRBJ2-4; CDR3: CASGGGQGPARGKNIQYF; DNA: TGTGCCAGCGGGGGGGGACAGGGGCCAGCGAGGGGCAAAAACATTCAGTACTTC
D: NA; V: TRBV5-6; size: once; J: TRBJ2-2; CDR3: CASSSGLETNTGELFF; DNA: TGTGCCAGCAGCTCCGGGTTGGAGACGAACACCGGGGAGCTGTTTTTT
D: NA; V: TRBV27; size: NA; J: TRBJ1-1; CDR3: CASSFSGFTEAFF; DNA: TGTGCCAGCAGTTTCTCCGGGTTCACTGAAGCTTTCTTT
D: NA; V: TRBV7-8; size: NA; J: TRBJ2-1; CDR3: CASVRASFSYNEQFF; DNA: TGTGCCAGCGTTCGAGCTTCGTTCTCCTACAATGAGCAGTTCTTC
D: NA; V: TRBV9; size: once; J: TRBJ2-3; CDR3: CASSLTAGAGTDTQYF; DNA: TGTGCCAGCAGCCTTACGGCAGGGGCTGGCACAGATACGCAGTATTTT
D: NA; V: TRBV6-4; size: NA; J: TRBJ2-1; CDR3: CASPPVSSYNEQFF; DNA: TGTGCCAGCCCCCCGGTTTCCTCCTACAATGAGCAGTTCTTC
D: NA; V: TRBV6-1; size: NA; J: TRBJ2-7; CDR3: CASTEGRFSYEQYF; DNA: TGTGCCAGCACCGAGGGACGTTTCTCCTACGAGCAGTACTTC
D: TRBD1; V: TRBV5-1; size: NA; J: TRBJ1-3; CDR3: CASSWDEQGGSGNTIYF; DNA: TGCGCCAGCAGCTGGGATGAACAGGGGGGCTCTGGAAACACCATATATTTT
D: TRBD1; V: TRBV28; size: NA; J: TRBJ1-2; CDR3: CASRVGAQGDYGYTF; DNA: TGTGCCAGCAGGGTGGGGGCTCAGGGGGACTATGGCTACACCTTC
D: NA; V: TRBV6-4; size: once; J: TRBJ1-1; CDR3: CASSPGWSSGGTEAFF; DNA: TGTGCCAGCAGCCCCGGGTGGAGTTCCGGGGGTACTGAAGCTTTCTTT
D: TRBD1; V: TRBV7-9; size: NA; J: TRBJ2-3; CDR3: CASSLGDRGGTDTQYF; DNA: TGTGCCAGCAGCTTAGGAGACAGGGGAGGCACAGATACGCAGTATTTT
D: NA; V: TRBV6-6; size: once; J: TRBJ2-3; CDR3: CASSYHGGWGTDTQYF; DNA: TGTGCCAGCAGTTACCATGGGGGTTGGGGCACAGATACGCAGTATTTT
D: NA; V: TRBV10-3; size: NA; J: TRBJ1-1; CDR3: CAISELGVTEAFF; DNA: TGTGCCATCAGTGAGCTCGGGGTGACTGAAGCTTTCTTT
D: TRBD1; V: TRBV20-1; size: NA; J: TRBJ1-1; CDR3: CSARTGVGAFF; DNA: TGCAGTGCACGGACAGGGGTTGGTGCTTTCTTT
D: TRBD1; V: TRBV15; size: NA; J: TRBJ2-7; CDR3: CATSPRDRDSYEQYF; DNA: TGTGCCACCAGCCCGCGGGACAGGGACTCCTACGAGCAGTACTTC
D: NA; V: TRBV18; size: NA; J: TRBJ2-5; CDR3: CASSRNQETQYF; DNA: TGTGCCAGCTCACGAAACCAAGAGACCCAGTACTTC
D: NA; V: TRBV5-6; size: NA; J: TRBJ1-1; CDR3: CASSLLVMNTEAFF; DNA: TGTGCCAGCAGCTTGTTAGTCATGAACACTGAAGCTTTCTTT
D: NA; V: TRBV5-5; size: NA; J: TRBJ2-7; CDR3: CASRRQPGTAVSEQYF; DNA: TGTGCCAGCAGGAGGCAACCCGGGACGGCAGTCTCCGAGCAGTACTTC
D: NA; V: TRBV27; size: NA; J: TRBJ2-5; CDR3: CASSFVDQYQETQYF; DNA: TGTGCCAGCAGTTTCGTAGACCAGTACCAAGAGACCCAGTACTTC
D: TRBD2; V: TRBV9; size: NA; J: TRBJ2-5; CDR3: CASSARGGLAGASSFNQETQYF; DNA: TGTGCCAGCAGCGCGAGAGGGGGACTAGCGGGGGCCTCCTCCTTCAACCAAGAGACCCAGTACTTC
D: TRBD1; V: TRBV5-4; size: NA; J: TRBJ1-2; CDR3: CASSPYLGTGASYGYTF; DNA: TGTGCCAGCAGCCCCTATTTGGGGACAGGGGCGTCTTATGGCTACACCTTC
D: TRBD1; V: TRBV5-6; size: NA; J: TRBJ2-3; CDR3: CASRLLTGTGADTQYF; DNA: TGTGCCAGCAGATTACTAACCGGGACAGGGGCAGATACGCAGTATTTT
D: TRBD2; V: TRBV2; size: once; J: TRBJ2-1; CDR3: CASSGGGAAEQFF; DNA: TGTGCCAGCAGTGGCGGGGGGGCCGCTGAGCAGTTCTTC
D: NA; V: TRBV7-6; size: NA; J: TRBJ2-5; CDR3: CASSLAPRETQYF; DNA: TGTGCCAGCAGCTTAGCCCCTAGAGAGACCCAGTACTTC
D: NA; V: TRBV15; size: NA; J: TRBJ1-2; CDR3: CATSRDLGQGVGRYTF; DNA: TGTGCCACCAGCAGAGATTTGGGGCAGGGTGTCGGGCGCTACACCTTC
D: TRBD2; V: TRBV7-2; size: NA; J: TRBJ2-5; CDR3: CASSASGGQETQYF; DNA: TGTGCCAGCAGCGCTAGCGGGGGCCAAGAGACCCAGTACTTC
D: NA; V: TRBV9; size: NA; J: TRBJ1-2; CDR3: CASSPQGRMNYGYTF; DNA: TGTGCCAGCAGCCCGCAGGGGAGGATGAACTATGGCTACACCTTC
D: NA; V: TRBV29-1; size: NA; J: TRBJ1-4; CDR3: CSVGHRAANEKLFF; DNA: TGCAGCGTTGGACACAGGGCGGCTAATGAAAAACTGTTTTTT
D: NA; V: TRBV5-5; size: NA; J: TRBJ2-2; CDR3: CASSLGGTGTGELFF; DNA: TGTGCCAGCAGCCTCGGAGGCACGGGCACCGGGGAGCTGTTTTTT
D: NA; V: TRBV29-1; size: NA; J: TRBJ2-3; CDR3: CSAEGRWGTDTQYF; DNA: TGCAGCGCAGAGGGACGTTGGGGCACAGATACGCAGTATTTT
D: NA; V: TRBV11-2; size: few; J: TRBJ2-7; CDR3: CASSLDGGYEQYF; DNA: TGTGCCAGCAGCTTAGACGGGGGCTACGAGCAGTACTTC
D: TRBD2; V: TRBV5-4; size: once; J: TRBJ2-1; CDR3: CASSLGGGGGYNEQFF; DNA: TGTGCCAGCAGCTTGGGCGGCGGGGGAGGGTACAATGAGCAGTTCTTC
D: NA; V: TRBV6-5; size: NA; J: TRBJ1-3; CDR3: CASSYLDGGNTIYF; DNA: TGTGCCAGCAGTTACCTGGACGGTGGAAACACCATATATTTT
D: NA; V: TRBV29-1; size: NA; J: TRBJ1-4; CDR3: CSVSQGGKKLFF; DNA: TGCAGCGTTTCGCAGGGTGGGAAAAAACTGTTTTTT
D: NA; V: TRBV14; size: NA; J: TRBJ1-2; CDR3: CASSPYGPSYGYTF; DNA: TGTGCCAGCAGCCCATATGGACCGAGCTATGGCTACACCTTC
D: NA; V: TRBV5-6; size: NA; J: TRBJ1-5; CDR3: CASSLWTGPGHQPQHF; DNA: TGTGCCAGCAGCTTGTGGACGGGACCGGGCCATCAGCCCCAGCATTTT
D: NA; V: TRBV7-9; size: NA; J: TRBJ1-3; CDR3: CASSLVQPLWGSGNTIYF; DNA: TGTGCCAGCAGCTTAGTTCAGCCGCTTTGGGGATCTGGAAACACCATATATTTT
D: NA; V: TRBV2; size: NA; J: TRBJ1-1; CDR3: CASSEPKMNTEAFF; DNA: TGTGCCAGCAGTGAGCCAAAGATGAACACTGAAGCTTTCTTT
D: NA; V: TRBV4-1; size: NA; J: TRBJ1-3; CDR3: CASSRTRREVGNTIYF; DNA: TGCGCCAGCAGCCGAACCCGACGGGAGGTTGGAAACACCATATATTTT
D: NA; V: TRBV12-5; size: NA; J: TRBJ1-5; CDR3: CASGLPSTGINSNQPQHF; DNA: TGTGCTAGTGGTTTGCCCTCGACAGGAATCAATAGCAATCAGCCCCAGCATTTT
D: NA; V: TRBV20-1; size: NA; J: TRBJ1-2; CDR3: CSARDDGGYTF; DNA: TGCAGTGCTAGAGACGACGGAGGCTACACCTTC
D: TRBD1; V: TRBV2; size: NA; J: TRBJ2-1; CDR3: CASSERQGAIKEQFF; DNA: TGTGCCAGCAGTGAACGGCAGGGGGCTATAAAAGAGCAGTTCTTC
D: TRBD1; V: TRBV5-4; size: NA; J: TRBJ2-3; CDR3: CASSQGGLDTSSTDTQYF; DNA: TGTGCCAGCAGCCAAGGGGGCCTCGACACCTCTAGCACAGATACGCAGTATTTT
D: NA; V: TRBV19; size: NA; J: TRBJ2-1; CDR3: CASSTLTTQGYEQFF; DNA: TGTGCCAGTAGTACATTAACGACACAGGGTTATGAGCAGTTCTTC
D: NA; V: TRBV7-9; size: NA; J: TRBJ1-4; CDR3: CASSLGYSGREKLFF; DNA: TGTGCCAGCAGCCTGGGTTACTCCGGGAGGGAAAAACTGTTTTTT